Described below is a single TCR beta chain sequence and its context. The germline CDR1 and CDR2 sequences are LNHDA and SQIVND (reference sequence). With 5 bases removed from V and 1 base from J, the gap between germline ends came to 9 bases. The CDR3 runs to 13 residues. This specimen comes from a study of technical replicates of blood from a handful of donors. The assay was immunoSEQ multiplex PCR, and TCRdb's table has in-frame clones only and misses some. The sample has about 69,000 clones, 80% to 90% seen once. The sequenced material came from PBMCs. This receptor was taken from a human donor in good health. Some clones in this sample may be carry-over from other donors' samples. V usage is TRBV19 and J usage is TRBJ2-7; no clear D gene. CDR3 nucleotide sequence: TGTGCCAGTAGTTTGACAAGATCCTACGAGCAGTACTTC. This encodes CASSLTRSYEQYF. The whole variable domain, remainder taken from reference TRBV19 and TRBJ2-7, is DGGITQSPKYLFRKEGQNVTLSCEQNLNHDAMYWYRQDPGQGLRLIYYSQIVNDFQKGDIAEGYSVSREKKESFPLTVTSAQKNPTAFYLCASSLTRSYEQYFGPGTRLTVT.